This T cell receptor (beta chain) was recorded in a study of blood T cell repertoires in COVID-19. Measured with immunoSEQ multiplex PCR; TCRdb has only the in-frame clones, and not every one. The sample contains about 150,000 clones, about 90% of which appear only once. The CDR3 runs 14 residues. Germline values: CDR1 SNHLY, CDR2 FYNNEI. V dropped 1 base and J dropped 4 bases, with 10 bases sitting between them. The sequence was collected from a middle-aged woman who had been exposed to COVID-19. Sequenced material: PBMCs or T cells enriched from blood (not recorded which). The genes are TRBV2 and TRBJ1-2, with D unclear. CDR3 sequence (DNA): TGTGCCAGCAGTGAAGACTCGGAGGTCTATGGCTACACCTTC. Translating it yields CASSEDSEVYGYTF.